Below, one T cell receptor (gamma chain) is given with its context. No cognate antigen has been identified for it. This likely traces to a read error, being one base from a far larger clone. Other nucleotide sequences in the sample specify the same CDR3. V loses 12 bases at its end and J loses 1 base; junction bases beyond the gene matches: 12. From its cysteine to its phenylalanine, the CDR3 spans 14 amino acids. Kept here is only the CDR3 DNA, which spans 42 bases and is read in frame from base 1. TCR sequencing was performed on genomic DNA from peripheral blood mononuclear cells isolated from patients and controls. A median age of roughly 60 years was recorded for the sequenced patients, of whom 4 or 5 were male and 6 were female. Patients were recruited at a single hematology unit in Padova, Italy, and were reclassified according to 2017 WHO criteria for T-LGLL or HSTCL. All patient samples were collected while patients were either off therapy or before therapy.

The sample originates from a study of gamma delta lymphoproliferative disorders and STAT genes (dated by TCRdb to about 2018). For the study in its entirety: Among the 9 sequenced Tgammadelta LGLL patients, 4 had symptomatic disease and 5 had an indolent course. The LymphoTrack Dx TCRG Assay was used to prepare gamma-chain libraries from at least 50 ng of genomic DNA. Since no corresponding Invivoscribe delta assay was available, delta-chain libraries were prepared following the standard operating procedure of the EuroClonality-NGS working group. The study profiled TCR gamma and delta CDR3 repertoires by deep sequencing in Tgammadelta lymphoproliferative disease patients and healthy controls, within a larger immunophenotypic and STAT-mutation study. The TCR-sequenced pilot group comprised under 10 Tgammadelta large granular lymphocyte leukemia patients and a couple of hepatosplenic T-cell lymphoma patients. To confirm results, a couple of gamma-chain samples and every delta-chain sample were sequenced twice. The paper as a whole reports these results and caveats: The authors noted that NGS specificity may be reduced at low frequencies, so the public or private nature of leukemic clones needs confirmation. Major clones in indolent patients were dominated by Vgamma9-JgammaP and Vdelta2-Ddelta3-Jdelta1 rearrangements, but these rearrangements were absent in symptomatic patients, who instead used less common gene combinations. Nearly all major gamma and delta clonotypes of patients were found to be public, being shared with at least one healthy donor, and only two gamma clonotypes were found to be private to disease. Leukemic cells were skewed toward terminal effectors, whereas control T cells likely spanned varied maturation stages, a difference potentially limiting comparisons between patients and controls. When whole repertoires were clustered, patient gamma repertoires were grouped separately from healthy controls, whereas no separation between groups was observed for delta repertoires.

Both library methods used multiplex PCR with primers targeting conserved V and J regions of the TCR genes. The amplicons were purified, pooled and then sequenced on an Illumina MiSeq platform. The original pipeline was this. MiXCR performed V(D)J alignment, clonotype assembly and translation, and VDJtools was used for functionality assessment and CDR3 repertoire analyses. CDR3 was defined according to IMGT, and analyses were limited to productive sequences using functional genes, with ORF genes and pseudogenes excluded. Identical amino acid CDR3s of major clonotypes (frequency >=5%) were searched for across all patients and controls using a custom Python script. To compare clonotype frequencies between patients and controls, a one-sided non-parametric Wilcoxon test was applied. With CATT, TCRdb called clones again from the public reads; duplicate DNA rows were later joined. These V and J calls rely on TCRdb rather than the paper's analysis. For this sample there are 1,500 to 2,500 gamma-chain clones; roughly 7% appear just once. In total, the top ten clones hold approximately 60% of the sample.

The sequencing sample was made of blood. Here the chain combines TRGV11 and TRGJ1 or TRGJ2. Because TCRdb records no J gene, it was assigned here through a match of the DNA to germline. TRGV11 falls under the ORF class, with uncertain function. This TCR was recovered from a human donor with gamma-delta T-cell large granular lymphocyte leukemia. The DNA sequence is as follows: TGTGCCTGCCCGATGGGTCTTAATTATTATAAGAAACTCTTT. Its amino acids are CACPMGLNYYKKLF.